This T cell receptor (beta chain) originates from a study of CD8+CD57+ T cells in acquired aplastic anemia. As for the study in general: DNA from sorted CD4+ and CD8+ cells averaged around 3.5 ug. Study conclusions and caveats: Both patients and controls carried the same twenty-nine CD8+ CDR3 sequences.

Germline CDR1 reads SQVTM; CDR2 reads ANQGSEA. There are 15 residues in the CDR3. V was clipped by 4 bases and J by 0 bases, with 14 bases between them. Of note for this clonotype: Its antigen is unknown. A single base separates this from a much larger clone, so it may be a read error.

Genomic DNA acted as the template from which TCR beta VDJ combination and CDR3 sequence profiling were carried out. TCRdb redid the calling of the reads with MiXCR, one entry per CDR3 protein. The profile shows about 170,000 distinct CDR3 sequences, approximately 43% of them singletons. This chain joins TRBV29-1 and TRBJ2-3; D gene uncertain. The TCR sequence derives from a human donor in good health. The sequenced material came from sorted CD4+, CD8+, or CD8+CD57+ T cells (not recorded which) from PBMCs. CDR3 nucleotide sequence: TGCAGCGTTGTGGCAGGAAGCTTTAGCACAGATACGCAGTATTTT. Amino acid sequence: CSVVAGSFSTDTQYF.